Following are 27 T cell receptor beta chains from one sample sequenced in a study of CD8 T cells in Susac syndrome. RNA totalling about 0.5 to 1 ug underwent reverse transcription with random hexamers. TCRdb passed the immunoSEQ multiplex PCR reads through MiXCR, listing each CDR3 protein once. The table lists about 200,000 distinct CDR3 sequences, 80% to 95% of them singletons. The sample comprised CD4+ T cells from PBMCs. Receptors originate from a human donor in good health.

V and J are TRBV27 and TRBJ1-5; tentative D call: TRBD1 (6 bases). The CDR3 totals 14 residues. Germline V gene data show CDR1 as MNHEY and CDR2 as SMNVEV (reference sequence). V was trimmed by 3 bases and J by 4 bases, leaving 10 bases between them. This CDR3 is CASSFEGGNQPQHF. CDR3 bases: TGTGCCAGCAGTTTTGAGGGGGGGAATCAGCCCCAGCATTTT.

The chain employs TRBV6-5 and TRBJ1-2, with no clear D. Between the trimmed V and J ends, which lost 5 bases and 4 bases, there was a span of 14 bases. The CDR3 is made up of 14 amino acids. Germline CDR1 MNHEY, CDR2 SVGAGI. CDR3 sequence: CASSEDSAPYGYTF. CDR3 in DNA: TGTGCCAGCAGTGAAGATTCGGCCCCCTATGGCTACACCTTC.

The genes are TRBV29-1 and TRBJ1-2, with 8 bases matching TRBD1. Germline-derived CDR1 and CDR2 are SQVTM and ANQGSEA. J lost 3 bases, V lost 6 bases, and 0 bases had no gene match. The CDR3 is made up of 11 amino acids. This CDR3 is CSVDRDYGYTF. CDR3 nucleotide sequence: TGCAGCGTGGACAGGGACTATGGCTACACCTTC.

A single count supports this clonotype. The rearrangement joins TRBV7-9 to TRBJ1-2; D is unresolved. Trimming pared 5 bases from V and 2 bases from J, leaving 15 bases between. The CDR3 is 15 amino acids. The germline CDR1 and CDR2 sequences are SEHNR and FQNEAQ (reference sequence). The CDR3 region is CASSPLEARNYGYTF. In DNA, the CDR3 is TGTGCCAGCAGCCCTCTGGAGGCTCGGAACTATGGCTACACCTTC.

The chain couples TRBV29-1 to TRBJ1-2; D uncertain. Germline CDR1 is SQVTM and CDR2 is ANQGSEA. The CDR3 is made up of 13 amino acids. The V gene lost 3 bases and the J gene lost 8 bases, with 16 bases spanning the gap. This CDR3 is CSVEIRRLSGYTF. As DNA, the CDR3 is TGCAGCGTTGAGATTAGACGTCTAAGCGGCTACACCTTC.

The table lists this clonotype with a count of one. The gene calls are TRBV15 and TRBJ1-2, with D perhaps matching TRBD1 (5 bases). The CDR3 runs to 14 residues. Germline lookup yields CDR1 LNHNV and CDR2 YYDKDF (reference sequence). With 0 bases removed from V and 8 bases from J, the gap between germline ends came to 13 bases. The CDR3: CATSRDMEGTGYTF. The CDR3 DNA reads as TGTGCCACCAGCAGAGATATGGAGGGGACGGGCTACACCTTC.

DNA of the CDR3: TGTGCCAGCAGCAAAACCCGGGGAGAGCAGTACTTC. It yields the protein CASSKTRGEQYF. The rearrangement uses TRBV11-2 and TRBJ2-7, with D maybe TRBD2 (5 bases). V lost 5 bases and J lost 7, with 12 bases in between. CDR3 size: 12 residues. Germline V gene sequence: CDR1 SGHAT, CDR2 FQNNGV. The full variable domain, its missing parts supplied by reference TRBV11-2 and TRBJ2-7, is EAGVAQSPRYKIIEKRQSVAFWCNPISGHATLYWYQQILGQGPKLLIQFQNNGVVDDSQLPKDRFSAERLKGVDSTLKIQPAKLEDSAVYLCASSKTRGEQYFGPGTRLTVT.

The chain couples TRBV7-2 to TRBJ1-6; no clear D gene. The CDR3 is 17 residues long. The ends were cut back, 3 bases at V and 0 bases at J, with 12 bases in the middle. The germline CDR1 and CDR2 sequences are SGHTA and FQGNSA. This chain's CDR3 is CASSFYQLSSYNSPLHF. The CDR3 DNA sequence: TGTGCCAGCAGCTTTTATCAATTAAGCTCCTATAATTCACCCCTCCACTTT.

The V call is TRBV19, the J call TRBJ2-7, with TRBD2 identical over 7 bases. The CDR3 is made up of 14 amino acids. Trimming took 3 bases from V and 1 from J; bases not matched to a gene: 3. Germline V CDR1 and CDR2: LNHDA, SQIVND (reference sequence). CDR3 DNA: TGTGCCAGTAGTATCAGCGGGGTATCCTACGAGCAGTACTTC. Translation: CASSISGVSYEQYF.

J is TRBJ1-5 and V is TRBV24-1, with D hard to call. This CDR3 contains 12 residues. In germline, CDR1 is KGHDR, CDR2 SFDVKD. V shed 4 bases and J shed 11 bases, with 11 bases lying between them. The CDR3, as DNA: TGTGCCACCAGTGACCAGGTCGGGACCCAGCATTTT. It specifies CATSDQVGTQHF.

The chain recombines TRBV6-1 with TRBJ1-5; weak D call: TRBD1 (5 bases). Per germline, CDR1 MNHNS and CDR2 SASEGT. The CDR3 spans 13 residues. Deletions cut 4 bases from V and 1 base from J, with 5 bases between. The CDR3 region has the DNA TGTGCCAGCAGTGGACAGAGCAATCAGCCCCAGCATTTT. It yields the protein CASSGQSNQPQHF.

Only a few counts were recorded for this clonotype. The chain carries TRBV6-2 or TRBV6-3 and TRBJ2-7; 9 bases are a match to TRBD1. Germline CDR1 reads MNHEY; CDR2 reads SVGEGT. The trim removed 2 bases at V and 5 bases at J, leaving 4 bases unmatched. The CDR3 consists of 14 residues. CDR3 sequence: CASSYGTGLNEQYV. The CDR3 bases are TGTGCCAGCAGTTACGGGACAGGGCTGAACGAGCAGTACGTC.

The chain couples TRBV6-5 to TRBJ1-1, with D possibly TRBD1 on 6 matching bases. V lost 8 bases, J lost 4 bases, and 17 bases lay in between. The CDR3 is 14 amino acids. Germline V gene data show CDR1 as MNHEY and CDR2 as SVGAGI. CDR3: CASRGTSGFTEAFF. CDR3 coding DNA: TGTGCCAGCCGGGGGACAAGCGGATTCACTGAAGCTTTCTTT.

This chain links TRBV7-6 with TRBJ2-2; possibly TRBD2 for D (6 bases). Trimming took 5 bases from V and 5 from J, leaving 15 bases between them. In germline, CDR1 is SGHVS, CDR2 FNYEAQ. This CDR3 has 15 amino acids. The CDR3 DNA is TGTGCCAGCAGCAAGGACTCTCTAGCGACCGGGGAGCTGTTTTTT. Residues: CASSKDSLATGELFF. Full variable domain (outside the CDR3, taken from reference TRBV7-6 and TRBJ2-2): GAGVSQSPRYKVTKRGQDVALRCDPISGHVSLYWYRQALGQGPEFLTYFNYEAQQDKSGLPNDRFSAERPEGSISTLTIQRTEQRDSAMYRCASSKDSLATGELFFGEGSRLTVL.

The chain links TRBV20-1 to TRBJ2-5; perhaps D is TRBD1 or TRBD2 (5 bases each). The germline gives CDR1 DFQATT, CDR2 SNEGSKA (reference sequence). The ends were cut back, 5 bases at V and 7 bases at J, with 23 bases in the middle. The CDR3 spans 15 residues. The CDR3 here is CSAPGTRDAAATQYF. Written as DNA, the CDR3 is TGCAGTGCTCCTGGGACGAGAGACGCCGCGGCGACCCAGTACTTC.

The V gene is TRBV6-1, the J gene TRBJ1-2, with D maybe TRBD1 (5 bases). The CDR3 covers 13 residues. Germline lookup yields CDR1 MNHNS and CDR2 SASEGT. V lost 6 bases to trimming and J lost 4 bases, with 12 bases between them. CDR3 DNA sequence: TGTGCCAGCAGGACCGGGGCAGGCTATGGCTACACCTTC. The encoded protein is CASRTGAGYGYTF.

The CDR3 is CASSQEIGKKLFF. CDR3 bases: TGTGCCAGCAGCCAAGAGATTGGAAAAAAACTGTTTTTT. The chain recombines TRBV3-1 with TRBJ1-4, with unresolved D. CDR3 length: 13 amino acids. Germline loops: CDR1 LGHDT, CDR2 YNNKEL (reference sequence). V was shortened by 0 bases and J by 9 bases, with 8 bases between the two germline ends.

V and J are TRBV6-5 and TRBJ2-3, with D uncertain. Deletions cut 5 bases from V and 6 bases from J, with 9 bases between. The V gene's germline CDR1 is MNHEY and CDR2 SVGAGI. The CDR3 is 12 residues long. The CDR3 nucleotides read TGTGCCAGCAGTCGTTTACGGGATACGCAGTATTTT. Translating it yields CASSRLRDTQYF.

This rearrangement joins TRBV13 to TRBJ2-7; D remains ambiguous. CDR3 length: 15 residues. Germline V gene lookup returns CDR1 PRHDT and CDR2 FYEKMQ (reference sequence). V lost 2 bases and J lost 3, with 14 bases in between. The CDR3 region is CASSLLPTANYEQYF. CDR3 DNA: TGTGCCAGCAGCTTATTACCGACCGCAAACTACGAGCAGTACTTC.

This clonotype has just one count. The rearrangement joins TRBV5-4 to TRBJ2-1, with D possibly matching TRBD2 (6 bases). The CDR3 is 15 amino acids. Germline CDR1 is SGHNT and CDR2 is YYREEE (reference sequence). Between the trimmed V and J ends, which lost 3 bases and 2 bases, there was a span of 12 bases. The DNA for the CDR3 is TGTGCCAGCAGCTCCGGGGGAAAGGCCTACAATGAGCAGTTCTTC. Translating it yields CASSSGGKAYNEQFF.

The chain recombines TRBV3-1 with TRBJ1-1, with 7 bases lining up with TRBD1. The CDR3 covers 15 residues. CDR1 and CDR2 (germline): LGHDT, YNNKEL (reference sequence). J gave up 6 bases and V 5 bases, and 12 bases lay outside the gene matches. The CDR3 sequence is CASSTGTARGAEAFF. The CDR3 nucleotides are TGTGCCAGCAGCACAGGGACAGCGAGGGGCGCTGAAGCTTTCTTT. Full variable domain (rest looked up from reference TRBV3-1 and TRBJ1-1): DTAVSQTPKYLVTQMGNDKSIKCEQNLGHDTMYWYKQDSKKFLKIMFSYNNKELIINETVPNRFSPKSPDKAHLNLHINSLELGDSAVYFCASSTGTARGAEAFFGQGTRLTVV.

V and J are TRBV7-9 and TRBJ2-5; 12 positions match TRBD2. This CDR3 spans 15 amino acids. Germline-derived CDR1 and CDR2 are SEHNR and FQNEAQ (reference sequence). The trim removed 7 bases at V and 7 bases at J, leaving 10 bases unmatched. CDR3 sequence: CASILTSGGTPTQYF. The CDR3, as DNA: TGTGCCAGCATCCTTACTAGCGGGGGGACCCCGACCCAGTACTTC.

The V gene is TRBV3-1, the J gene TRBJ1-6; weak D call: TRBD1 (6 bases). Germline assignment: CDR1 LGHDT and CDR2 YNNKEL (reference sequence). This CDR3 comprises 13 residues. Trimming shortened V by 4 bases and J by 12 bases, and 13 bases separated the two germline ends. The CDR3 nucleotides read TGTGCCAGCAGCCGCCCGGAGGGGGGACCCCTCCACTTT. Translation gives CASSRPEGGPLHF.

The V and J genes are TRBV5-1 and TRBJ1-1; possibly TRBD1 for D (5 bases). V was trimmed by 2 bases and J by 3 bases, leaving 11 bases between them. The CDR3 length is 14 residues. Germline V gene lookup returns CDR1 SGHRS and CDR2 YFSETQ. CDR3 amino acids: CASSLGAGDTEAFF. As DNA, the CDR3 is TGCGCCAGCAGCTTAGGGGCTGGGGACACTGAAGCTTTCTTT.

The rearrangement links TRBV9 to TRBJ2-2, with D perhaps TRBD1 (5 bases). Looked up from germline, CDR1 is SGDLS and CDR2 is YYNGEE. Between the trimmed V and J ends, which lost 1 base and 7 bases, there was a span of 17 bases. The CDR3 spans 16 residues. The CDR3 sequence is CASSVMAGNVVGELFF. The CDR3 nucleotides are TGTGCCAGCAGCGTAATGGCAGGGAATGTTGTCGGGGAGCTGTTTTTT.

V gene TRBV7-6 combines with J gene TRBJ2-1; D might be TRBD1 (6 bases). The CDR3 consists of 19 residues. V was clipped by 2 bases and J by 0 bases, with 20 bases between them. CDR1 and CDR2 from the germline V gene are SGHVS and FNYEAQ. The CDR3 spells CASSLKFVGAGSSYNEQFF. The CDR3 region has the DNA TGTGCCAGCAGCTTAAAGTTCGTGGGGGCTGGCAGCTCCTACAATGAGCAGTTCTTC. The full variable domain, completed using reference TRBV7-6 and TRBJ2-1, is GAGVSQSPRYKVTKRGQDVALRCDPISGHVSLYWYRQALGQGPEFLTYFNYEAQQDKSGLPNDRFSAERPEGSISTLTIQRTEQRDSAMYRCASSLKFVGAGSSYNEQFFGPGTRLTVL.

The genes are TRBV19 and TRBJ1-3; no definite D call. This CDR3 has 15 residues. Between the trimmed V and J ends, which lost 5 bases and 2 bases, there was a span of 13 bases. Germline V CDR1 and CDR2: LNHDA, SQIVND (reference sequence). CDR3 sequence (DNA): TGTGCCAGTAGTGCCGACCTAGTGGCTGGAAACACCATATATTTT. As protein: CASSADLVAGNTIYF.